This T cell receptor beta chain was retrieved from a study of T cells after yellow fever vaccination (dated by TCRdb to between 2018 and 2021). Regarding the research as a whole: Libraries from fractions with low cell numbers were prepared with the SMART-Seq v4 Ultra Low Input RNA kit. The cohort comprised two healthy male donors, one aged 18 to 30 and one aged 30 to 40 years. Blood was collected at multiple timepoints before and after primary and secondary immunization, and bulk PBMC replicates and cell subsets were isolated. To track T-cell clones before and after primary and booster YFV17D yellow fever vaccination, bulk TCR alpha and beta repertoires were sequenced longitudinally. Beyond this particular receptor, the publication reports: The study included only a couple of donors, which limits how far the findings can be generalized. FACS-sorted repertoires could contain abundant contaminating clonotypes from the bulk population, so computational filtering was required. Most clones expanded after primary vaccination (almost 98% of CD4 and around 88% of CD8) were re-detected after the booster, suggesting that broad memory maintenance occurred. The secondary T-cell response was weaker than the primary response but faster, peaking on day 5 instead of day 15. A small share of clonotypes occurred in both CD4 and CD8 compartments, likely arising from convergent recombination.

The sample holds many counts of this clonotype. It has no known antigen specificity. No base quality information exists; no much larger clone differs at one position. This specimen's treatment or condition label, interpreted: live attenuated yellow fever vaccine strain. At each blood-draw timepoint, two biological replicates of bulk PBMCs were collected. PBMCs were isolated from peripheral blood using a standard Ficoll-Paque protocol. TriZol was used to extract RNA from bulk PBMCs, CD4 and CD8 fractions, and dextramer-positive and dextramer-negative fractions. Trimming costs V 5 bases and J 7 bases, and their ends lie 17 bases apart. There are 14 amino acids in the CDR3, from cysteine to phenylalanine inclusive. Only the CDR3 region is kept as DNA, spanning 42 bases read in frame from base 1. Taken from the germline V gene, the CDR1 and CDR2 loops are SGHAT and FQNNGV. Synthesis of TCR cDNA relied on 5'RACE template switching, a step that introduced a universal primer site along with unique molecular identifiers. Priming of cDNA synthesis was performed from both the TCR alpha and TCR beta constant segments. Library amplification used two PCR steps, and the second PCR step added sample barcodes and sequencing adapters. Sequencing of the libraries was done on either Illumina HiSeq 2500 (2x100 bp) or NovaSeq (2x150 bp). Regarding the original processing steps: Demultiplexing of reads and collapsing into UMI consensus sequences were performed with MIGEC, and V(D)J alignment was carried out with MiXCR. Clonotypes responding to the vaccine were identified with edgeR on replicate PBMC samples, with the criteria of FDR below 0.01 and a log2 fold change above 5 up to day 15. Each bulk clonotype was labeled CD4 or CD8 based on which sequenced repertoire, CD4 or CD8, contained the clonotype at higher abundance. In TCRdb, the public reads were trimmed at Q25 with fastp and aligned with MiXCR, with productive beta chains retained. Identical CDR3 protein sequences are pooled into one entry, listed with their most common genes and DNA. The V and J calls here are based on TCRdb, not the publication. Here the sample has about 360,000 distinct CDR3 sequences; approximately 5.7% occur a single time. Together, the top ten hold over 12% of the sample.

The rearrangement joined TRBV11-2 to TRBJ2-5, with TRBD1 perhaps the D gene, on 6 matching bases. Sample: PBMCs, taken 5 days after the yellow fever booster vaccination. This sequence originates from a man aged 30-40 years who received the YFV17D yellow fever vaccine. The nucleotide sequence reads TGTGCCAGCAGCCAACCGGTCCGAGGGGGGACCCAGTACTTC. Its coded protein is CASSQPVRGGTQYF.